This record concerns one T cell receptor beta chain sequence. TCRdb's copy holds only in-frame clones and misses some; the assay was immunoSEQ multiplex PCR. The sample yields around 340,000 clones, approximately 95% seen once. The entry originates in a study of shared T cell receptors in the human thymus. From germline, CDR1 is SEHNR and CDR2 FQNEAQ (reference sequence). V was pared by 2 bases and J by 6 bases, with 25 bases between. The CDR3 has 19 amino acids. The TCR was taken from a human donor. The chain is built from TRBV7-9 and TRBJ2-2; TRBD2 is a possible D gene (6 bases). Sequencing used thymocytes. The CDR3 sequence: CASSLRLSRWDLGPGELFF. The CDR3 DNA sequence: TGTGCCAGCAGCTTAAGGTTGTCACGATGGGACTTAGGACCCGGGGAGCTGTTTTTT.